Listed here are 17 T cell receptor beta chains from one sample, sequenced in a study of OX40 agonist ivuxolimab in advanced cancers. Data came from immunoSEQ multiplex PCR; TCRdb stores just in-frame clones and leaves some out. The table has tens of thousands of clones, 80% to 90% seen once. Sequenced here: CD4+ or CD8+ T cells sorted from blood, sampled in a trial of the OX40 agonist ivuxolimab. These receptors originate from an adult with an advanced solid tumor such as melanoma, head and neck, liver or kidney cancer.

The chain joins TRBV5-5 to TRBJ2-6, with TRBD1 identical over 11 bases. Germline V gene lookup returns CDR1 SGHKS and CDR2 YYEKEE (reference sequence). The CDR3 has 18 residues. Trimming at V came to 0 bases and at J to 1 base, leaving 3 bases not matched to a gene. The CDR3 bases are TGTGCCAGCAGCTTGGTGGGACAGGGGGGGTCTGGGGCCAACGTCCTGACTTTC. It translates to CASSLVGQGGSGANVLTF.

The chain is built from TRBV10-3 and TRBJ1-4; 7 bases agree with TRBD1. The germline CDR1 and CDR2 sequences are ENHRY and SYGVKD. This CDR3 has 16 amino acids. Germline trimming cut 3 bases from V and 1 base from J; bases unmatched to any gene: 5. The CDR3 nucleotides read TGTGCCATCAGTGATCCTCGGACAGGAACTAATGAAAAACTGTTTTTT. Residues: CAISDPRTGTNEKLFF.

CDR3 in amino acids: CASSLGSTGNTIYF. The CDR3 DNA follows: TGTGCCAGCAGCTTAGGTTCCACCGGAAACACCATATATTTT. The chain combines TRBV11-2 with TRBJ1-3, with D unclear. Looked up from germline, CDR1 is SGHAT and CDR2 is FQNNGV. CDR3 length equals 14 residues. Trimming shortened V by 1 base and J by 4 bases, and 8 bases separated the two germline ends.

The chain is built from TRBV23-1 and TRBJ2-7; TRBD2 aligns across 8 bases. TRBV23-1 is identified as an open reading frame with a role that is uncertain. Unmatched junction bases numbered 7, after V lost 0 bases and J lost 3 bases. The CDR3 contains 16 residues. The CDR3 reads CASSQSGAGEVYEQYF. For the CDR3, the DNA is TGCGCCAGCAGTCAATCTGGAGCGGGGGAAGTCTACGAGCAGTACTTC.

The chain joins TRBV6-5 to TRBJ2-7; D is unresolved. CDR1 is MNHEY and CDR2 is SVGAGI in the germline V gene. This CDR3 has 11 residues. V lost 5 bases and J 2 bases, leaving 4 bases between the germline ends. As DNA, the CDR3 is TGTGCCAGCAGTAAACCCTACGAGCAGTACTTC. Residues: CASSKPYEQYF.

This chain links TRBV6-5 with TRBJ1-2; D might be TRBD1 (5 bases). The CDR3 sequence is 13 residues long. Germline-derived CDR1 and CDR2 are MNHEY and SVGAGI. V lost 6 bases to trimming and J lost 7 bases, with 15 bases between them. The DNA for the CDR3 is TGTGCCAGCAGCCCCTCCAGGGTCGGTGGCTACACCTTC. This translates into CASSPSRVGGYTF.

This sequence joins TRBV28 and TRBJ2-5; TRBD1 aligns across 7 bases. CDR1 is MDHEN and CDR2 is SYDVKM in the germline V gene. J was trimmed by 5 bases and V by 1 base; bases with no gene match: 4. CDR3 length equals 14 residues. This CDR3 reads CASSLLGRGETQYF. In nucleotides, the CDR3 is TGTGCCAGCAGTTTATTGGGCAGGGGGGAGACCCAGTACTTC.

The chain links TRBV28 to TRBJ2-2; possibly TRBD1 or TRBD2 for D (5 bases each). With 6 bases removed from V and 4 bases from J, the gap between germline ends came to 15 bases. This CDR3 region has 15 residues. CDR1 is MDHEN and CDR2 is SYDVKM in the germline V gene. The CDR3 sequence is CASSLDTRGTGELFF. The CDR3 DNA follows: TGTGCCAGCAGCCTGGACACCCGGGGCACCGGGGAGCTGTTTTTT.

The genes are TRBV28 and TRBJ1-4; 11 bases agree with TRBD1. J lost 4 bases, V lost 5 bases, and 6 bases had no gene match. Germline lookup yields CDR1 MDHEN and CDR2 SYDVKM. The length of the CDR3 is 16 residues. CDR3 sequence reads: CASSPGQGAYNEKLFF. Here the CDR3 DNA reads TGTGCCAGCAGTCCCGGACAGGGGGCATATAATGAAAAACTGTTTTTT.

This chain uses TRBV7-8 with TRBJ2-7, with D perhaps TRBD2 (5 bases). The CDR3 loop spans 13 amino acids. Germline V gives CDR1 SGHVS, CDR2 FQNEAQ. V was cut by 5 bases and J by 1 base, with 9 bases left in between. DNA for the CDR3: TGTGCCAGCAGCCCGGACTTATCCTACGAGCAGTACTTC. Translating gives CASSPDLSYEQYF.

The chain uses TRBV5-5 and TRBJ2-7, with 8 nucleotides matching TRBD2. CDR1 SGHKS and CDR2 YYEKEE come from the germline V gene (reference sequence). The CDR3 is made up of 13 amino acids. V lost 2 bases, J lost 7 bases, and 5 bases stayed unmatched. The CDR3 region has the DNA TGTGCCAGCAGCTTAGGGACTAGAGAGGAGCAGTACTTC. Residues: CASSLGTREEQYF.

The gene calls are TRBV5-1 and TRBJ1-1; 7 bases map to TRBD1. Unmatched junction bases numbered 9, after V lost 2 bases and J lost 5 bases. This CDR3 contains 15 residues. The V gene's germline CDR1 is SGHRS and CDR2 YFSETQ. In DNA form, the CDR3 reads TGCGCCAGCAGCTTTAGGCGACAGGGAGAAACTGAAGCTTTCTTT. Its protein is CASSFRRQGETEAFF. Full variable domain (rest looked up from reference TRBV5-1 and TRBJ1-1): KAGVTQTPRYLIKTRGQQVTLSCSPISGHRSVSWYQQTPGQGLQFLFEYFSETQRNKGNFPGRFSGRQFSNSRSEMNVSTLELGDSALYLCASSFRRQGETEAFFGQGTRLTVV.

The chain is built from TRBV28 and TRBJ2-5; no firm D call. The V and J ends lost 1 base and 5 bases respectively, with 17 bases between them. This CDR3 comprises 16 residues. Germline-derived CDR1 and CDR2 are MDHEN and SYDVKM. The CDR3 nucleotides are TGTGCCAGCAGTTTATTTGGATTTTGGAGTAGGGAGACCCAGTACTTC. Translated, it gives CASSLFGFWSRETQYF.

V usage is TRBV5-1 and J usage is TRBJ2-5; perhaps TRBD1 as D (5 bases). The CDR3 is 13 amino acids. Germline V CDR1 and CDR2: SGHRS, YFSETQ. Trimming pared 0 bases from V and 5 bases from J, leaving 8 bases between. The CDR3 is CASSLGGRETQYF. CDR3 DNA sequence: TGCGCCAGCAGCTTGGGGGGCAGGGAGACCCAGTACTTC.

This clone came up once. The V call is TRBV18, the J call TRBJ2-4, with TRBD2 matching 7 bases. Germline lookup yields CDR1 KGHSH and CDR2 LQKENI. CDR3 length: 16 residues. Germline trimming cut 2 bases from V and 0 bases from J; bases unmatched to any gene: 4. CDR3 amino acids: CASSPGAGIAKNIQYF. CDR3 nucleotides: TGTGCCAGCTCACCAGGAGCGGGGATAGCCAAAAACATTCAGTACTTC.

J is TRBJ2-6 and V is TRBV27; no firm D call. Between the trimmed V and J ends, which lost 6 bases and 0 bases, there was a span of 3 bases. This CDR3 comprises 13 residues. Per the germline V gene, CDR1 is MNHEY and CDR2 is SMNVEV (reference sequence). This chain's CDR3 is CASRFSGANVLTF. The CDR3 DNA sequence: TGTGCCAGCAGATTCTCTGGGGCCAACGTCCTGACTTTC.

The gene calls are TRBV5-8 and TRBJ2-5, with unresolved D. The assigned J gene may be wrong: the sequence end matches TRBJ2-7 better. CDR3 length: 13 amino acids. Germline CDR1 SGHTS, CDR2 YDEGEE. CDR3 residues: CASSRRNSYEQYF. The CDR3 coding sequence is TGTGCCAGCAGCCGCCGGAACTCCTACGAGCAGTACTTC.